This T cell receptor beta chain was documented in a study of T cell repertoires in cytomegalovirus infection. Study overall: Based on public TCR beta signatures, there were indications of CMV infection and of a matching HLA type. Study-wide results and limits: CMV-specific TCR beta clonotypes restricted by HLA-C were the ones dominating the ex vivo response. Frequencies of public TCR beta families were cumulated, and this identified carriers of CMV plus the relevant HLA.

This CDR3 comprises 17 residues. Germline CDR1 and CDR2: SGHVS and FQNEAQ. Unmatched junction bases numbered 6, after V lost 1 base and J lost 0 bases. Concerning this clonotype itself: The antigen is undetermined.

Each CDR3 protein gets one entry after TCRdb re-called the reads with MiXCR. The sample shows 150,000 to 200,000 distinct CDR3 sequences, roughly 27% of them seen only once. The source is a human donor in good health (CMV status not recorded). Some clones in this sample may be carry-over from other donors' samples. The genes are TRBV7-8 and TRBJ1-3; the match to TRBD1 covers 7 bases. The sequenced material came from PBMCs. CDR3 in DNA: TGTGCCAGCAGCTTAGGCACAGGGGCTGTCTCTGGAAACACCATATATTTT. As protein: CASSLGTGAVSGNTIYF.